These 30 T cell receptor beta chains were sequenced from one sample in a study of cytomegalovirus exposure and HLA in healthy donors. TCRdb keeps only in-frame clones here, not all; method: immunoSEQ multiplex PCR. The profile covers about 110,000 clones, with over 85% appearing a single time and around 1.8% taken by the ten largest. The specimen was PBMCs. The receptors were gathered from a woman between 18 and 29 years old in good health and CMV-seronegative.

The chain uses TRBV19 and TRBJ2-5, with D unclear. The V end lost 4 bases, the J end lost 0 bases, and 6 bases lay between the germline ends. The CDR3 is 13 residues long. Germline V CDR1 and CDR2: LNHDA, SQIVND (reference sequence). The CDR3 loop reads CASSRAYQETQYF. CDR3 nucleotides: TGTGCCAGTAGTAGAGCATACCAAGAGACCCAGTACTTC. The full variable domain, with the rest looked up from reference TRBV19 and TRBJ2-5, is DGGITQSPKYLFRKEGQNVTLSCEQNLNHDAMYWYRQDPGQGLRLIYYSQIVNDFQKGDIAEGYSVSREKKESFPLTVTSAQKNPTAFYLCASSRAYQETQYFGPGTRLLVL.

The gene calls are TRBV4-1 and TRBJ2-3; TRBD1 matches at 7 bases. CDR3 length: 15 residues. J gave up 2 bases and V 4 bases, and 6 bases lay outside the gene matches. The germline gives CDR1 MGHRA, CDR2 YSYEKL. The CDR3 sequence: CASSPSGQYTDTQYF. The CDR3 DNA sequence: TGCGCCAGCAGCCCCTCGGGACAGTACACAGATACGCAGTATTTT.

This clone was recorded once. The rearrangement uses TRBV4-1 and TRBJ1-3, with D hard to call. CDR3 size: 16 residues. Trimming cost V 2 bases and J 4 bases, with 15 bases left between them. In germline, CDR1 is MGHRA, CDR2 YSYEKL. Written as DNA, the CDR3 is TGCGCCAGCAGCCAATTTTCCTTGCGACTGGGAAACACCATATATTTT. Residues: CASSQFSLRLGNTIYF.

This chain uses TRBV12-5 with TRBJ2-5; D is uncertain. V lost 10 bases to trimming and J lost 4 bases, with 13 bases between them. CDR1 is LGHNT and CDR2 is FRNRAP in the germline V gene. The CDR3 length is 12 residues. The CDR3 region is CAIRGAVETQYF. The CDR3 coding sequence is TGTGCTATCCGAGGAGCCGTAGAGACCCAGTACTTC.

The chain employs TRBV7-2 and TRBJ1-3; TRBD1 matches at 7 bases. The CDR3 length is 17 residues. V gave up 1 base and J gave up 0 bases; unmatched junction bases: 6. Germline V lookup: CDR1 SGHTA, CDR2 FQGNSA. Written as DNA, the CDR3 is TGTGCCAGCAGCTTAGAAGGGGGCGCTAGCTCTGGAAACACCATATATTTT. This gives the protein CASSLEGGASSGNTIYF.

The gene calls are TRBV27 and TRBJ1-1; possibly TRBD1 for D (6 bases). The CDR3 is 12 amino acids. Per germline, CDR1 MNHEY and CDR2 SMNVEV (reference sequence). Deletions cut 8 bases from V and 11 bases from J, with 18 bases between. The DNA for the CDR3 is TGTGCCAGCGAGGGAGGGGGGGGTATTGCTTTCTTT. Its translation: CASEGGGGIAFF.

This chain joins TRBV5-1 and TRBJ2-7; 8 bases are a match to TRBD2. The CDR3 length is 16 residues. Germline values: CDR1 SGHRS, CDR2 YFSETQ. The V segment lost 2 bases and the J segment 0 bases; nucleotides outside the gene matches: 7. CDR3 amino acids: CASSLNPGGSSYEQYF. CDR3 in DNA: TGCGCCAGCAGCTTAAACCCGGGGGGGAGCTCCTACGAGCAGTACTTC.

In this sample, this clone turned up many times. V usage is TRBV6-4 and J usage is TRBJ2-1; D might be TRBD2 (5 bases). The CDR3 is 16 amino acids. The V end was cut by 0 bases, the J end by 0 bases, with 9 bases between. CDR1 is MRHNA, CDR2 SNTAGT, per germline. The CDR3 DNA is TGTGCCAGCAGTGACTCGGAGCGGAGCTCCTACAATGAGCAGTTCTTC. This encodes CASSDSERSSYNEQFF.

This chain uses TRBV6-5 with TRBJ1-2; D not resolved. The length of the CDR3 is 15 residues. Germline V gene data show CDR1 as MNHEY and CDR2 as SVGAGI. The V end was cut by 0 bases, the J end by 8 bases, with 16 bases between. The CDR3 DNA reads TGTGCCAGCAGTTACTCACTCGAGTTTTCAGGCGGCTACACCTTC. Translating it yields CASSYSLEFSGGYTF.

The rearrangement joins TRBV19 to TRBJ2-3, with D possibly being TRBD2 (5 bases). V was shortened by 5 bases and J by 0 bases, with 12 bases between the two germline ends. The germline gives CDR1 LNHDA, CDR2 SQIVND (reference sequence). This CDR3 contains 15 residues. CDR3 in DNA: TGTGCCAGTAGTCCATGGGGAGAAAGCACAGATACGCAGTATTTT. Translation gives CASSPWGESTDTQYF.

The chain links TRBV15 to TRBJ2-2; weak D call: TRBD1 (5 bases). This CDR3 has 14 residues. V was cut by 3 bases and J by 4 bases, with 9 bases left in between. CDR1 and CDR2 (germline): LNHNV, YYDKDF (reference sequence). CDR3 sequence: CATSSETATGELFF. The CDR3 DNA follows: TGTGCCACCAGCAGCGAGACAGCCACCGGGGAGCTGTTTTTT.

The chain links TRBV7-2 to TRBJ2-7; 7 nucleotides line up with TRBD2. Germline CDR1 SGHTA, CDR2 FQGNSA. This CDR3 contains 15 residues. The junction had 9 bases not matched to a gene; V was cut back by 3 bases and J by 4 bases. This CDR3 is CASSFGAGVNYEQYF. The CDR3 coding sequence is TGTGCCAGCAGCTTTGGGGCGGGGGTGAATTACGAGCAGTACTTC.

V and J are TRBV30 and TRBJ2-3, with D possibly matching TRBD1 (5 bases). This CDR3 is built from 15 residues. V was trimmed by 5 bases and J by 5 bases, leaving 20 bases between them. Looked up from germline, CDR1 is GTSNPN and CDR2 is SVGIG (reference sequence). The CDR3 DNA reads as TGTGCCTGGGTATTCGGACAAGGGGTGAGAGATACGCAGTATTTT. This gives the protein CAWVFGQGVRDTQYF.

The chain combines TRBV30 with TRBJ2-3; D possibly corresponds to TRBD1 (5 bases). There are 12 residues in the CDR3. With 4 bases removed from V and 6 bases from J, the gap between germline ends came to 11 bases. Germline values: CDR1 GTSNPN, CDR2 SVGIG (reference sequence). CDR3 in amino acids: CAWIPGSDTQYF. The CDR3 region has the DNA TGTGCCTGGATCCCAGGGTCGGATACGCAGTATTTT.

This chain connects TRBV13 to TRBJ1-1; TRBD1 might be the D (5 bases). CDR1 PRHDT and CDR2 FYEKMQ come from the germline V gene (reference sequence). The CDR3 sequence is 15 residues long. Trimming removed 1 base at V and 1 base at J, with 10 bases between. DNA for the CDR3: TGTGCCAGCAGCTTAGATGGTACAGGGAACACTGAAGCTTTCTTT. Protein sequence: CASSLDGTGNTEAFF.

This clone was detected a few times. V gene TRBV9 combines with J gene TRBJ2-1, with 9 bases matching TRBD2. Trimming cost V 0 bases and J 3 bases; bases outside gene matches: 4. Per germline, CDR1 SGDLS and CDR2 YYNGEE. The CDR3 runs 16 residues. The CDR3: CASSVGSGSFYNEQFF. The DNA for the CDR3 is TGTGCCAGCAGCGTAGGTAGCGGGAGTTTCTACAATGAGCAGTTCTTC.

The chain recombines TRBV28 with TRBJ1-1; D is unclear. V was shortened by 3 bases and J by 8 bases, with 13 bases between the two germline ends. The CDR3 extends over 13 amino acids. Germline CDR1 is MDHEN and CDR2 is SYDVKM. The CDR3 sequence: CASSFPRREEAFF. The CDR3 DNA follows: TGTGCCAGCAGTTTCCCTCGGAGGGAAGAAGCTTTCTTT.

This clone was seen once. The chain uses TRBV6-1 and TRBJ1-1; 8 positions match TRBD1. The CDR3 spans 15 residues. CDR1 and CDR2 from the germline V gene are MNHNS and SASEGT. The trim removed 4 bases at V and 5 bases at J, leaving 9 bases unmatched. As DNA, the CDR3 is TGTGCCAGCAGTGTGTCCCAGGGGGCATATACTGAAGCTTTCTTT. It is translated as CASSVSQGAYTEAFF.

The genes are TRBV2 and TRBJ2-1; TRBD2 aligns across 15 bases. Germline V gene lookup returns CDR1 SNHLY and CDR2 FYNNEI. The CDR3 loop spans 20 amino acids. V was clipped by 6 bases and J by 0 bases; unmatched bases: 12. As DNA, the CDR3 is TGTGCCAGCAGCGGACCAGCCGGGACTAGCGGGAGGAGCTCCTACAATGAGCAGTTCTTC. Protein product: CASSGPAGTSGRSSYNEQFF.

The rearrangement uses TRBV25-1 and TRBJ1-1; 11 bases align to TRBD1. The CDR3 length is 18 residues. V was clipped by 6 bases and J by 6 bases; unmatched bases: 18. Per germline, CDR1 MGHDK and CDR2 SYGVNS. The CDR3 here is CASSAGQGDNYYLAEAFF. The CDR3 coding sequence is TGTGCCAGCAGCGCGGGACAGGGGGATAACTACTACTTAGCTGAAGCTTTCTTT.

Written as DNA, the CDR3 is TGTGCCAGCAGCTCCAGACAGGGCATGAACTATGGCTACACCTTC. It translates to CASSSRQGMNYGYTF. This rearrangement joins TRBV9 to TRBJ1-2; 7 nucleotides match TRBD1. CDR3 length equals 15 residues. V was clipped by 4 bases and J by 2 bases; unmatched bases: 8. The germline V gene has CDR1 SGDLS and CDR2 YYNGEE.

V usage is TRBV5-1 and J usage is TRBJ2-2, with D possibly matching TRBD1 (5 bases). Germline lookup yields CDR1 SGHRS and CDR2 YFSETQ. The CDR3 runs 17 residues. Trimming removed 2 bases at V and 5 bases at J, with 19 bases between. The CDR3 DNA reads TGCGCCAGCAGCTTAAGCCCACCCGGACAAGCAACCGGGGAGCTGTTTTTT. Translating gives CASSLSPPGQATGELFF.

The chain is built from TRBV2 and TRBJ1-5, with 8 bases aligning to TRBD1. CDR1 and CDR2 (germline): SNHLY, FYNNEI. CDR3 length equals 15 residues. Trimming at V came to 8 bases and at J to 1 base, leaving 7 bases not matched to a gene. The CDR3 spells CASRRGLQSNQPQHF. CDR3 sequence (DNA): TGTGCCAGCCGCAGGGGGCTTCAGAGCAATCAGCCCCAGCATTTT.

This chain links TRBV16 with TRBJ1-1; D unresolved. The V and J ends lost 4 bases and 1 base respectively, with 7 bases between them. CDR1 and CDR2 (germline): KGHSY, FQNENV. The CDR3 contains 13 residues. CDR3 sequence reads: CASSLQTNTEAFF. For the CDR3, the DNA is TGTGCCAGCAGCCTACAAACGAACACTGAAGCTTTCTTT.

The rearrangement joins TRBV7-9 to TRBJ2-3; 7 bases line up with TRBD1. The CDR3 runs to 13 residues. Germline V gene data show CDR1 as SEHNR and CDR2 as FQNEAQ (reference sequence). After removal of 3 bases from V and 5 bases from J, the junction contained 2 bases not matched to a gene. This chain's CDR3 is CASSLGQRDTQYF. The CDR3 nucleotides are TGTGCCAGCAGCTTGGGACAGCGAGATACGCAGTATTTT. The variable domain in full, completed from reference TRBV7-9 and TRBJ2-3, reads DTGVSQNPRHKITKRGQNVTFRCDPISEHNRLYWYRQTLGQGPEFLTYFQNEAQLEKSRLLSDRFSAERPKGSFSTLEIQRTEQGDSAMYLCASSLGQRDTQYFGPGTRLTVL.

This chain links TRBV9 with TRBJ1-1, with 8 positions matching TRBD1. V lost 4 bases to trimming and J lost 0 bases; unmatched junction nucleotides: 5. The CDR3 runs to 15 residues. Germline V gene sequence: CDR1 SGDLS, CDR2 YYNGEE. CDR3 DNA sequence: TGTGCCAGCAGCCCGGGACAGGTTATGAACACTGAAGCTTTCTTT. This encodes CASSPGQVMNTEAFF.

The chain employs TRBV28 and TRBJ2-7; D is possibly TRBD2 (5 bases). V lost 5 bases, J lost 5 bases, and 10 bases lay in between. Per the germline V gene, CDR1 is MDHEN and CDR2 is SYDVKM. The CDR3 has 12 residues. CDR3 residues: CASSEHGNEQYF. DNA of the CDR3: TGTGCCAGCAGTGAGCACGGGAACGAGCAGTACTTC.

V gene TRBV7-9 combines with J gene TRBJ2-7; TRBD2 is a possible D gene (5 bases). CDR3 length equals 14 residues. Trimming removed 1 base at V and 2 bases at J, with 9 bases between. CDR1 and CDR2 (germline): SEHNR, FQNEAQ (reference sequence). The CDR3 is CASSLGRVPYEQYF. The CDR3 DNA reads TGTGCCAGCAGCTTAGGGCGGGTCCCCTACGAGCAGTACTTC. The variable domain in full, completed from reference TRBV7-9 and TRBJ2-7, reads DTGVSQNPRHKITKRGQNVTFRCDPISEHNRLYWYRQTLGQGPEFLTYFQNEAQLEKSRLLSDRFSAERPKGSFSTLEIQRTEQGDSAMYLCASSLGRVPYEQYFGPGTRLTVT.

CDR3 in amino acids: CASSVGVSMNYGYTF. In DNA, the CDR3 is TGTGCCAGCAGCGTTGGTGTAAGCATGAACTATGGCTACACCTTC. J is TRBJ1-2 and V is TRBV7-9; D gene uncertain. Trimming shortened V by 5 bases and J by 2 bases, and 15 bases separated the two germline ends. The CDR3 sequence is 15 residues long. The germline V gene encodes CDR1 SEHNR and CDR2 FQNEAQ (reference sequence).

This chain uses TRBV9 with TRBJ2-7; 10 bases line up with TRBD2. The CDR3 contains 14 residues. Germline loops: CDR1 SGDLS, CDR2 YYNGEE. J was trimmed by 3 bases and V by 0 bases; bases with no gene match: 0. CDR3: CASSVGTSGYEQYF. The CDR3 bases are TGTGCCAGCAGCGTAGGGACTAGCGGCTACGAGCAGTACTTC.